Each of the 17 T cell receptor beta chains below was sequenced from the same sample in a study of T-cell memory formation after mild COVID-19 (dated by TCRdb to about 2021). Library construction relied on 5' RACE. Sequencing was performed on an Illumina NovaSeq 6000. TCRdb reran the public reads through fastp at Q25 and MiXCR, keeping productive beta chains. Entries that share a CDR3 protein sequence are merged under the most common genes and DNA. The sample table shows hundreds of thousands of distinct CDR3 sequences, and around a sixth are seen once. The ten largest clones add up to 20% to 25% of the sample. The sample taken for sequencing was PBMCs or a T cell subset sorted from them (not recorded which). These TCRs come from a man younger than 35 who had mild COVID-19 (a few samples of this study predate the infection). The sample titles of this study are shuffled in the database, so cell type and time point are left out; the donor was told from shared clones.

The chain links TRBV20-1 to TRBJ1-1; D possibly corresponds to TRBD1 (5 bases). The CDR3 has 15 amino acids. CDR1 and CDR2 from the germline V gene are DFQATT and SNEGSKA (reference sequence). Trimming left V 5 bases short and J 0 bases short, with 16 bases between. CDR3 amino acids: CSAGGALPLNTEAFF. CDR3 DNA: TGCAGTGCTGGAGGGGCCCTTCCTTTGAACACTGAAGCTTTCTTT.

There are a few counts of this clonotype. This sequence joins TRBV10-3 and TRBJ1-3; D not certain. CDR3 length equals 14 residues. Germline V gene sequence: CDR1 ENHRY, CDR2 SYGVKD. Trimming cost V 0 bases and J 0 bases, with 3 bases left between them. CDR3 amino acids: CAISESSSGNTIYF. The CDR3 region has the DNA TGTGCCATCAGTGAGTCGAGCTCTGGAAACACCATATATTTT.

This clonotype was detected a few times. CDR3 DNA sequence: TGCGCCAGCAGCTCCGCTCCCCTGGGGGCCGCATACAATGAGCAGTTCTTC. Protein product: CASSSAPLGAAYNEQFF. This chain connects TRBV4-1 to TRBJ2-1; D may be TRBD1 (6 bases). The CDR3 sequence is 17 residues long. The V and J ends lost 5 bases and 4 bases respectively, with 21 bases between them. Per germline, CDR1 MGHRA and CDR2 YSYEKL.

This clonotype came up a few times. V is TRBV30 and J is TRBJ2-1; 9 bases agree with TRBD2. The CDR3 loop spans 14 amino acids. Trimming removed 4 bases from V and 6 bases from J; junction bases left unmatched: 7. Germline V gene lookup returns CDR1 GTSNPN and CDR2 SVGIG (reference sequence). CDR3 nucleotides: TGTGCCTGGACGCGGGGGGGACCGCGCAATGAGCAGTTCTTC. Protein sequence: CAWTRGGPRNEQFF.

This clonotype was found a few times. This chain joins TRBV29-1 and TRBJ1-2; D is uncertain. From germline, CDR1 is SQVTM and CDR2 ANQGSEA. V was trimmed by 0 bases and J by 2 bases, leaving 4 bases between them. This CDR3 has 12 residues. CDR3 DNA: TGCAGCGTTGAAGACAGAAACTATGGCTACACCTTC. Its translation: CSVEDRNYGYTF.

The chain recombines TRBV9 with TRBJ2-7, with D possibly being TRBD1 or TRBD2 (5 bases each). The length of the CDR3 is 17 residues. Germline-derived CDR1 and CDR2 are SGDLS and YYNGEE. V dropped 5 bases and J dropped 6 bases, with 27 bases sitting between them. In DNA, the CDR3 is TGTGCCAGCAGAGATAACCCCAGGGCCCCTCGGAGCGGCGAGCAGTACGTC. It translates to CASRDNPRAPRSGEQYV.

The gene calls are TRBV29-1 and TRBJ2-3; TRBD2 agrees at 10 bases. In germline, CDR1 is SQVTM, CDR2 ANQGSEA. The CDR3 has 17 amino acids. The J segment lost 6 bases and the V segment lost 0 bases, leaving 12 bases of the junction unmatched. The CDR3 loop reads CSVEDPLAGPPGDTQYF. The CDR3, as DNA: TGCAGCGTTGAAGACCCACTAGCGGGGCCCCCCGGCGATACGCAGTATTTT.

This clonotype was counted many times. The V gene is TRBV7-9, the J gene TRBJ2-3; D remains ambiguous. The CDR3 length is 14 residues. Germline values: CDR1 SEHNR, CDR2 FQNEAQ (reference sequence). Trimming stripped 1 base from V and 2 bases from J, with 7 bases between. The CDR3 region has the DNA TGTGCCAGCAGCTTAGTTTTTATCACAGATACGCAGTATTTT. Translating it yields CASSLVFITDTQYF.

This clonotype showed up just a few times. This chain joins TRBV27 and TRBJ2-3; 8 nucleotides agree with TRBD2. Germline trimming cut 3 bases from V and 7 bases from J; bases unmatched to any gene: 15. The CDR3 totals 17 residues. Per germline, CDR1 MNHEY and CDR2 SMNVEV (reference sequence). The CDR3 loop reads CASSFGARPGGRNTQYF. In DNA, the CDR3 is TGTGCCAGCAGTTTCGGGGCCCGTCCGGGGGGGCGAAATACGCAGTATTTT.

This CDR3 reads CASSLRVPSGNTIYF. CDR3 in DNA: TGTGCCAGCAGCTTACGAGTACCCTCTGGAAACACCATATATTTT. The chain employs TRBV7-2 and TRBJ1-3; no clear D. Looked up from germline, CDR1 is SGHTA and CDR2 is FQGNSA. The CDR3 consists of 15 residues. The V gene lost 2 bases and the J gene lost 0 bases, with 8 bases spanning the gap.

This clonotype has only a few counts. The rearrangement joins TRBV7-3 to TRBJ2-1, with 11 bases fitting TRBD2. The CDR3 is 18 residues long. V lost 2 bases to trimming and J lost 8 bases; unmatched junction nucleotides: 14. From germline, CDR1 is SGHTA and CDR2 FQGTGA. The CDR3 DNA reads as TGTGCCAGCAGCTTATCCCCCCCGGGACTAGCGGTTAGGCATGAGCAGTTCTTC. Translated: CASSLSPPGLAVRHEQFF.

The chain joins TRBV19 to TRBJ2-3; 7 bases fit TRBD1. This CDR3 has 15 residues. Trimming at V came to 4 bases and at J to 5 bases, leaving 9 bases not matched to a gene. CDR1 LNHDA and CDR2 SQIVND come from the germline V gene (reference sequence). The CDR3 loop reads CASSSLRTGRDTQYF. The CDR3 coding sequence is TGTGCCAGTAGTAGTTTGCGGACAGGCAGAGATACGCAGTATTTT.

The chain has TRBV7-2 and TRBJ2-5; the D gene is possibly TRBD2 (7 bases). Germline V gene lookup returns CDR1 SGHTA and CDR2 FQGNSA. Trimming took off 8 bases at V and 4 bases at J, with 14 bases between the two ends. The CDR3 runs to 13 residues. The CDR3 nucleotides read TGTGCCAGCCGTAACGCGGGGGCAGAGACCCAGTACTTC. Protein: CASRNAGAETQYF.

DNA for the CDR3: TGCAGTGTTCCCCCCGGGGGAGTATACAATGAGCAGTTCTTC. This gives the protein CSVPPGGVYNEQFF. The chain has TRBV20-1 and TRBJ2-1; D may be TRBD2 (6 bases). V was shortened by 7 bases and J by 4 bases, with 17 bases between the two germline ends. The CDR3 is 14 amino acids. Germline CDR1 reads DFQATT; CDR2 reads SNEGSKA (reference sequence).

This clonotype was recorded at least ten times. Here the CDR3 reads CASRGQGDTGELFF. As DNA, the CDR3 is TGTGCCAGCAGAGGGCAGGGGGACACCGGGGAGCTGTTTTTT. This chain links TRBV6-2 or TRBV6-3 with TRBJ2-2; 7 bases are a match to TRBD1. Trimming removed 6 bases from V and 3 bases from J; junction bases left unmatched: 4. The V gene's germline CDR1 is MNHEY and CDR2 SVGEGT. This CDR3 is 14 amino acids long.

This clonotype was picked up a small number of times. The chain links TRBV30 to TRBJ2-3; D call uncertain. The CDR3 is 14 amino acids. Trimming took 0 bases from V and 2 from J, leaving 9 bases between them. Germline V gene sequence: CDR1 GTSNPN, CDR2 SVGIG (reference sequence). Here the CDR3 reads CAWSVVQATDTQYF. DNA for the CDR3: TGTGCCTGGAGTGTCGTTCAGGCCACAGATACGCAGTATTTT.

V usage is TRBV9 and J usage is TRBJ1-1, with 8 positions matching TRBD1. This CDR3 contains 16 residues. V lost 0 bases to trimming and J lost 4 bases; unmatched junction nucleotides: 8. From germline, CDR1 is SGDLS and CDR2 YYNGEE. The CDR3 DNA sequence: TGTGCCAGCAGCGTAGGTGCAGGGGGCAAGTCCACTGAAGCTTTCTTT. This gives the protein CASSVGAGGKSTEAFF.